A selection of T cell receptor beta chains follows, all from one sample in a study of T cell changes during pregnancy in multiple sclerosis. This table comes from immunoSEQ multiplex PCR, and its TCRdb copy is limited to in-frame clones, with some not included. The data show about 38,000 clones, 75% to 95% seen once. The sample was CD4+ T cells from peripheral blood mononuclear cells, taken in the third trimester of pregnancy. These receptors all stem from a female donor in good health, enrolled as a control in a pregnancy study. CDR3s include the opening cysteine and the closing phenylalanine or tryptophan. Fields, in order: clone size, V gene, J gene, CDR3 length, D gene, CDR3 DNA, CDR3 protein. A D gene is named only where the DNA matches it firmly. Clone size is given for some rows only: seen once, a few or many times, or a class if the clone is expanded.

clone size: -
V gene: TRBV11-3
J gene: TRBJ2-1
CDR3 length: 15
D gene: -
CDR3 DNA: TGTGCCAGCAGCGCATCCGGGACTGCCCTCAATGAGCAGTTCTTC
CDR3 protein: CASSASGTALNEQFF

clone size: once
V gene: TRBV28
J gene: TRBJ2-3
CDR3 length: 14
D gene: TRBD2
CDR3 DNA: TGTGCCAGCAGTTTAAGGGCGGGAGAAGATACGCAGTATTTT
CDR3 protein: CASSLRAGEDTQYF

clone size: -
V gene: TRBV9
J gene: TRBJ1-1
CDR3 length: 14
D gene: -
CDR3 DNA: TGTGCCAGCAGCGTAACAGGGTATAGCACTGAAGCTTTCTTT
CDR3 protein: CASSVTGYSTEAFF

clone size: -
V gene: TRBV7-9
J gene: TRBJ2-7
CDR3 length: 12
D gene: -
CDR3 DNA: TGTGCCAGCAGCCAGGGCCTCTCCGAGCAGTACTTC
CDR3 protein: CASSQGLSEQYF

clone size: few
V gene: TRBV15
J gene: TRBJ2-7
CDR3 length: 15
D gene: -
CDR3 DNA: TGTGCCACCAGCAGAGGTAGACTGAGCTCCTACGAGCAGTACTTC
CDR3 protein: CATSRGRLSSYEQYF

clone size: -
V gene: TRBV5-5
J gene: TRBJ1-3
CDR3 length: 15
D gene: -
CDR3 DNA: TGTGCCAGCAGCTTGGTACCAGGGGCTGGAAACACCATATATTTT
CDR3 protein: CASSLVPGAGNTIYF

clone size: -
V gene: TRBV10-1
J gene: TRBJ1-1
CDR3 length: 13
D gene: -
CDR3 DNA: TGCGCCAGCAGTGACGGGGTCGGCACTGAAGCTTTCTTT
CDR3 protein: CASSDGVGTEAFF

clone size: -
V gene: TRBV5-1
J gene: TRBJ2-3
CDR3 length: 16
D gene: TRBD2
CDR3 DNA: TGCGCCAGCAGCGGAGTTACTAGCGGGGCCACAGATACGCAGTATTTT
CDR3 protein: CASSGVTSGATDTQYF

clone size: -
V gene: TRBV19
J gene: TRBJ2-7
CDR3 length: 13
D gene: -
CDR3 DNA: TGTGCCAGTAGTCTGCAGGGTAAATACGAGCAGTACTTC
CDR3 protein: CASSLQGKYEQYF

clone size: -
V gene: TRBV18
J gene: TRBJ1-2
CDR3 length: 15
D gene: -
CDR3 DNA: TGTGCCAGCTCACCTAGGACAGAAGTAAGCTATGGCTACACCTTC
CDR3 protein: CASSPRTEVSYGYTF

clone size: -
V gene: TRBV18
J gene: TRBJ1-1
CDR3 length: 14
D gene: -
CDR3 DNA: TGTGCCAGCTCATCGACAGGCACCGACACTGAAGCTTTCTTT
CDR3 protein: CASSSTGTDTEAFF